This T cell receptor (beta chain) was obtained from a study of CD8 T cells in ankylosing spondylitis. Findings and limits, study-wide: In the blood and synovial fluid of reactive arthritis, some motif variants had been previously reported. A TCR beta motif of fewer than 10 highly homologous variants seemed to mark ankylosing spondylitis blood. Disease-linked clones were reportedly significantly enriched in matched ankylosing spondylitis synovial fluid.

Germline V gives CDR1 SNHLY, CDR2 FYNNEI. The V and J ends lost 6 bases and 8 bases respectively, with 17 bases between them. There are 14 residues in the CDR3. A note on this clonotype: The antigen remains undetermined.

Via MiXCR, TCRdb re-called the 5' RACE reads, giving one row per CDR3 protein. The sample includes a few hundred thousand distinct CDR3 sequences, less than 9.5% of them seen just once. The TCR sequence derives from a male donor with ankylosing spondylitis. The specimen was blood, either unsorted or a sorted T cell fraction (not recorded which). The chain has TRBV2 and TRBJ2-1; weak D call: TRBD2 (6 bases). This CDR3 is CASSTSGTGDEQFF. The CDR3 DNA sequence: TGTGCCAGCAGCACCTCCGGGACGGGGGATGAGCAGTTCTTC.